This TCR beta chain appears in the sequencing data of a study of shared clonotypes between healthy human individuals. Study-wide results and caveats: Memory subsets had estimated richness that was generally smaller than that of naive subsets.

Only in-frame clones appear in the TCRdb table, and some are missing; sequencing was by immunoSEQ multiplex PCR. The sample has about 2 million clones, about 95% seen once. A note on this clone: Its antigen remains unknown.

The germline V gene has CDR1 MNHEY and CDR2 SVGAGI. This CDR3 has 15 residues. V dropped 6 bases and J dropped 0; count of bases not matched to a gene: 0. Terminally differentiated effector memory CD45RA+ cells were excluded from the naive CD8 cells, which were CD45RO-negative and positively selected for CCR7. This chain uses TRBV6-5 with TRBJ2-3, with TRBD2 matching 13 bases. Material: naive CD8+ T cells sorted from blood. This TCR was recovered from a young man in good health. CDR3 amino acids: CASRGLAGSTDTQYF. The CDR3 nucleotides are TGTGCCAGCAGGGGACTAGCGGGGAGCACAGATACGCAGTATTTT.